This T cell receptor beta chain was sequenced in a study of blood T cells in healthy people across ages. Notes on the study in general: Age advanced and TCR beta diversity per million T cells fell, roughly linearly.

Combining a sample-barcoded 5' primer with a J-beta primer mix, a second PCR ran for roughly 7 to 12 cycles. CDR3-containing paired-end reads numbered at least 3 million in each sample. TCRdb redid the calling of the 5' RACE reads with MiXCR, one entry per CDR3 protein. Altogether about 1,500,000 distinct CDR3 sequences are present, 42% being singletons, with the ten largest covering approximately 7.9%. The table lists this clonotype with a few counts. Its antigen is unknown. Germline trimming cut 6 bases from V and 5 bases from J; bases unmatched to any gene: 11. This CDR3 spans 17 amino acids. Germline V CDR1 and CDR2: MNHNS, SASEGT.

V gene TRBV6-1 combines with J gene TRBJ2-3; 13 bases agree with TRBD2. This TCR was recovered from a woman aged 18-30 years in good health. What was sequenced was blood. CDR3 region: CASSLLAGGPGVDTQYF. CDR3 coding DNA: TGTGCCAGCAGCCTACTAGCGGGGGGGCCAGGAGTAGATACGCAGTATTTT.